The text below deals with one T cell receptor (beta chain). Antigen specificity is unknown. Healthy controls were blood donor buffy coats. The data stem from a study of STAT5B mutations in CD4+ large granular lymphocyte leukemia. Points from the study as a whole: No patients shared main leukemic clonotypes, though roughly 25% appeared at low frequency elsewhere. TRBV06-family usage was enriched in top patient clones (8/27) versus controls (2/35). The CD4+ versus CD8+ T-LGLL clonality difference may reflect limited sample size.

Germline V CDR1 and CDR2: MDHEN, SYDVKM. The CDR3 runs 14 residues. V was clipped by 5 bases and J by 0 bases, with 10 bases between them. The method was immunoSEQ multiplex PCR; TCRdb's version includes in-frame clones alone and lacks a portion of them. This table has 30,000 to 40,000 clones, approximately 88% appearing once. The V call is TRBV28, the J call TRBJ1-1, with no clear D. Sequencing input: CD4+ T cells from blood buffy coats. The sequence was collected from a human donor in good health. This CDR3 is CASSRPVMNTEAFF. The CDR3 DNA sequence: TGTGCCAGCAGTCGGCCCGTCATGAACACTGAAGCTTTCTTT.